The sample holds one count of the clone carrying this T cell receptor beta chain. What it binds is not known. This sample is drawn from a study of blood T cells in healthy people across ages. A J-beta primer mix and a sample-barcoded 5' primer were used in a second PCR of roughly 7 to 12 cycles. All samples gave at least 2.5 million CDR3-containing paired-end reads. Using its own MiXCR run on the 5' RACE reads, TCRdb lists one record per CDR3 protein. The data contain approximately 800,000 distinct CDR3 sequences, approximately 35% of them singletons. Sample donors were healthy Caucasian individuals that came from Russia, aged roughly 6 to 100. The CDR3 is made up of 13 amino acids. The germline V gene encodes CDR1 MNHNY and CDR2 SVGAGI (reference sequence). The germline V and J ends were trimmed by 4 bases and 8 bases, with 12 bases remaining between them. The study, taken as a whole, reports: Getting older went along with TCR beta diversity per million T cells dropping roughly linearly.

Sequencing input: blood. This TCR was recovered from a man younger than 35 in good health. The chain recombines TRBV6-6 with TRBJ1-5; D unresolved. The CDR3 spells CASSSGGPEPQHF. Written as DNA, the CDR3 is TGTGCCAGCAGTTCGGGCGGGCCCGAGCCCCAGCATTTT.